The T cell receptor (beta chain) under discussion was sequenced for a study of prognosis after radiotherapy for stage I lung cancer. Ten or more counts support this clonotype. Its antigen is not known. All patients were node-negative on CT and PET/CT, without prior chemotherapy, radiotherapy or other malignancies. Amplification of the TCR beta CDR3 (from genomic DNA) was done by two-round multiplex PCR. During first-round PCR, primers specific to each TRBV and TRBJ gene were used. TCRdb re-called the multiplex PCR reads through MiXCR, storing one row per CDR3 protein. The table shows about 24,000 distinct CDR3 sequences, with approximately 35% occurring only once. Study-level results: Reduced Shannon entropy following stereotactic body radiation therapy was recorded in patients who developed distant metastases.

The sequences come from PBMCs, collected before or after stereotactic body radiation therapy (not recorded which). This TCR derives from a donor aged 50 or older with non-small cell lung cancer.

The CDR3 DNA is TGTGCCAGCAGCCTACGGACTAGCGGTTTCTACGAGCAGTACTTC. This encodes CASSLRTSGFYEQYF. The rearrangement uses TRBV14 and TRBJ2-7; 10 nucleotides match TRBD2. With V trimmed by 4 bases and J by 3 bases, 6 bases remained unmatched. This CDR3 comprises 15 residues. Germline V gives CDR1 SGHDN, CDR2 FVKESK.